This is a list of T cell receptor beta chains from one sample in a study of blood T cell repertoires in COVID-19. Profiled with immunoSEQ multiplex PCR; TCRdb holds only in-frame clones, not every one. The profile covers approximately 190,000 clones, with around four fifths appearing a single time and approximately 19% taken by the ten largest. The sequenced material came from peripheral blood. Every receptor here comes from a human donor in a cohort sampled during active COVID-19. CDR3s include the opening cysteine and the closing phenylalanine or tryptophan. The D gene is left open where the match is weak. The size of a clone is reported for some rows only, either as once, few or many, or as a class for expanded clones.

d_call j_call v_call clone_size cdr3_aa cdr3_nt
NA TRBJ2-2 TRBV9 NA CASSVGPAEENTGELFF TGTGCCAGCAGCGTAGGGCCGGCAGAGGAGAACACCGGGGAGCTGTTTTTT
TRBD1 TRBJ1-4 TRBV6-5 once CASCRDRGREKLFF TGTGCCAGCTGCCGGGACAGGGGGCGAGAAAAACTGTTTTTT
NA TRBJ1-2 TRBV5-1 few CASSLEEIRPGGYTF TGCGCCAGCAGCTTGGAGGAGATTCGGCCGGGTGGCTACACCTTC
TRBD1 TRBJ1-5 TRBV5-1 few CASSLTGTGSNQPQHF TGCGCCAGCAGCTTAACCGGGACAGGGAGCAATCAGCCCCAGCATTTT
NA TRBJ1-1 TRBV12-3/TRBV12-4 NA CASRLTVNTEAFF TGTGCCAGCAGGCTGACAGTAAACACTGAAGCTTTCTTT
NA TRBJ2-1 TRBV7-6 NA CASSLVWANNEQFF TGTGCCAGCAGCTTAGTTTGGGCAAACAATGAGCAGTTCTTC
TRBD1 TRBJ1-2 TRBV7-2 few CASSSGQGGGYTF TGTGCCAGCAGCTCGGGACAGGGCGGTGGCTACACCTTC
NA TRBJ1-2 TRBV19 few CASSQRQGHGYTF TGTGCCAGTAGTCAACGGCAGGGGCATGGCTACACCTTC
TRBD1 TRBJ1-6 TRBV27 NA CASSWGQGASNSPLHF TGTGCCAGCAGTTGGGGACAGGGGGCGAGTAATTCACCCCTCCACTTT
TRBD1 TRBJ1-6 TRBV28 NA CASRPTGGRFSYNSPLHF TGTGCCAGCAGGCCAACAGGGGGCCGGTTTTCCTATAATTCACCCCTCCACTTT
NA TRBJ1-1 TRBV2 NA CASSKDKRTEAFF TGTGCCAGCAGTAAGGACAAGAGGACTGAAGCTTTCTTT
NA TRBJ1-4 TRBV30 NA CAWGRDTLHEKLFF TGTGCCTGGGGCCGGGACACCTTACACGAAAAACTGTTTTTT
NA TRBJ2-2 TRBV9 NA CASSWRGDTGELFF TGTGCCAGCAGTTGGCGCGGGGACACCGGGGAGCTGTTTTTT
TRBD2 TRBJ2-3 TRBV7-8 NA CASSLIVDGGVTQYF TGTGCCAGCAGCTTAATCGTCGACGGGGGGGTTACGCAGTATTTT
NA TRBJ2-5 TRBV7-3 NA CASSLTLSETQYF TGTGCCAGCAGCTTAACTCTCTCGGAGACCCAGTACTTC
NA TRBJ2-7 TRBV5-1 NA CASSGGTPGREQYF TGCGCCAGCAGCGGCGGGACGCCGGGTCGGGAGCAGTACTTC
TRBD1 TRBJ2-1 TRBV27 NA CASSLPGQGYNEQFF TGTGCCAGCAGTCTCCCGGGACAGGGATACAATGAGCAGTTCTTC
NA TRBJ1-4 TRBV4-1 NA CASSQTGTPPEKLFF TGCGCCAGCAGCCAAACCGGGACTCCACCTGAAAAACTGTTTTTT
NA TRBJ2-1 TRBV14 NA CASSQVWRGANNEQFF TGTGCCAGCAGCCAAGTGTGGCGCGGGGCCAACAATGAGCAGTTCTTC